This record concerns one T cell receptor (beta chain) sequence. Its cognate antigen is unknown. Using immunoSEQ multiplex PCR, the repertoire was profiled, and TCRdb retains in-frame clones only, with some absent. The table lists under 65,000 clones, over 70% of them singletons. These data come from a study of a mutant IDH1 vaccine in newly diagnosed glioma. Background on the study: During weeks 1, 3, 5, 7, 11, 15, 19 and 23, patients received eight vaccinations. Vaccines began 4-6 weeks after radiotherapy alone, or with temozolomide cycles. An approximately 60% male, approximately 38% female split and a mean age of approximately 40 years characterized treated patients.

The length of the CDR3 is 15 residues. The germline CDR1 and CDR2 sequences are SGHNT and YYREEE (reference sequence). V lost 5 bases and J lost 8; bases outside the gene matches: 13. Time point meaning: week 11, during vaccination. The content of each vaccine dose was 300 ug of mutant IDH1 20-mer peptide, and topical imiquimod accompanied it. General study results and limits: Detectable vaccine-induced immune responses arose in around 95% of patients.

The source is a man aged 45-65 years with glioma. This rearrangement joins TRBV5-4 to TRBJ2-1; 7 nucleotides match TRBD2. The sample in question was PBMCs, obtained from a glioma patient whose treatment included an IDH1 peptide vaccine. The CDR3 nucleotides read TGTGCCAGCAGTGGGGGAGGGGTCTATGACGATGAGCAGTTCTTC. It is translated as CASSGGGVYDDEQFF.